The 24 T cell receptor beta chains reported below all come from one sample, sequenced in a study of blood T cell repertoires in COVID-19. Profiled with immunoSEQ multiplex PCR; TCRdb holds only in-frame clones, not every one. Among around 250,000 clones listed, around 87% were seen once. Material: peripheral blood. These TCRs come from a woman aged 55-70 years with COVID-19, enrolled during active disease.

The genes are TRBV19 and TRBJ1-6; 8 bases align to TRBD1. The CDR3 spans 13 residues. Germline CDR1 is LNHDA and CDR2 is SQIVND (reference sequence). The junction had 3 bases not matched to a gene; V was cut back by 6 bases and J by 8 bases. CDR3 in amino acids: CASSQGADSPLHF. DNA of the CDR3: TGTGCCAGTAGCCAGGGGGCGGATTCACCCCTCCACTTT.

This sequence joins TRBV29-1 and TRBJ2-7; possible D gene TRBD1, 6 bases. Germline V lookup: CDR1 SQVTM, CDR2 ANQGSEA. The CDR3 spans 10 residues. Deletions cut 6 bases from V and 6 bases from J, with 9 bases between. The DNA for the CDR3 is TGCAGCGTGCAGGGGAGCGAGCAGTACTTC. Encoded protein: CSVQGSEQYF.

The genes are TRBV3-1 (or the pseudogene TRBV3-2) and TRBJ1-3; D unclear. Looked up from germline, CDR1 is LGHDT and CDR2 is YNNKEL (reference sequence). The CDR3 runs to 16 residues. V gave up 0 bases and J gave up 4 bases, with 13 bases separating them. The CDR3 nucleotides read TGTGCCAGCAGCCAAGAGTCAGACACCCCCGGAAACACCATATATTTT. Translation gives CASSQESDTPGNTIYF.

This chain uses TRBV7-9 with TRBJ2-3; TRBD2 is a possible D gene (6 bases). The CDR3 spans 14 residues. Deletions cut 5 bases from V and 4 bases from J, with 13 bases between. Looked up from germline, CDR1 is SEHNR and CDR2 is FQNEAQ (reference sequence). CDR3 sequence (DNA): TGTGCCAGCAGCCAAGGAGGAGGGTCAGATACGCAGTATTTT. This encodes CASSQGGGSDTQYF.

The chain links TRBV6-5 to TRBJ1-1; TRBD1 aligns across 8 bases. Per the germline V gene, CDR1 is MNHEY and CDR2 is SVGAGI. The V segment lost 0 bases and the J segment 4 bases; nucleotides outside the gene matches: 4. The CDR3 loop spans 15 amino acids. CDR3 nucleotides: TGTGCCAGCAGTTACTCGGACAGGGTCTTCACTGAAGCTTTCTTT. As protein: CASSYSDRVFTEAFF.

The chain is built from TRBV4-2 and TRBJ2-1; the match to TRBD1 covers 8 bases. Germline V gene lookup returns CDR1 LGHNA and CDR2 YNFKEQ. The CDR3 covers 16 residues. J lost 2 bases, V lost 4 bases, and 7 bases had no gene match. The CDR3 loop reads CASSLDDRGTYNEQFF. The CDR3 nucleotides are TGTGCCAGCAGCCTAGACGACAGGGGAACCTACAATGAGCAGTTCTTC.

The chain is built from TRBV4-2 and TRBJ2-1, with 11 bases fitting TRBD2. CDR1 is LGHNA, CDR2 YNFKEQ, per germline. V lost 3 bases, J lost 8 bases, and 12 bases stayed unmatched. There are 17 residues in the CDR3. The CDR3 loop reads CASSQASTSGGIYEQFF. DNA for the CDR3: TGTGCCAGCAGCCAGGCTTCAACTAGCGGGGGTATTTATGAGCAGTTCTTC.

The chain recombines TRBV28 with TRBJ1-6, with D hard to call. Between the trimmed V and J ends, which lost 2 bases and 11 bases, there was a span of 7 bases. CDR1 is MDHEN and CDR2 is SYDVKM in the germline V gene. The CDR3 extends over 12 amino acids. CDR3 protein: CASSLPGTPLHF. The CDR3 coding sequence is TGTGCCAGCAGTTTACCGGGTACACCCCTCCACTTT.

This clone was picked up one time. This chain uses TRBV18 with TRBJ2-7; TRBD1 is a possible D gene (6 bases). This CDR3 is 15 amino acids long. V was cut by 6 bases and J by 1 base, with 16 bases left in between. Germline V lookup: CDR1 KGHSH, CDR2 LQKENI. This CDR3 reads CASSPGGQGSYEQYF. CDR3 in DNA: TGTGCCAGCTCCCCTGGCGGGCAGGGGTCCTACGAGCAGTACTTC.

The V gene is TRBV7-9, the J gene TRBJ2-1, with 7 nucleotides matching TRBD2. V lost 6 bases to trimming and J lost 8 bases; unmatched junction nucleotides: 4. Germline CDR1 and CDR2: SEHNR and FQNEAQ (reference sequence). The CDR3 is made up of 12 amino acids. The CDR3 DNA is TGTGCCAGCAGTCGACGGGGGGATGAGCAGTTCTTC. Translation gives CASSRRGDEQFF.

The chain carries TRBV2 and TRBJ1-5; 11 nucleotides line up with TRBD1. After removal of 0 bases from V and 4 bases from J, the junction contained 5 bases not matched to a gene. CDR3 length equals 17 residues. Germline lookup yields CDR1 SNHLY and CDR2 FYNNEI. The CDR3 region has the DNA TGTGCCAGCAGTGAAGCGCTTGGGACAGGGGGAAATCAGCCCCAGCATTTT. Its protein product is CASSEALGTGGNQPQHF.

The chain joins TRBV15 to TRBJ2-1, with 7 bases aligning to TRBD1. The CDR3 runs to 14 residues. The V and J ends lost 5 bases and 8 bases, in that order; junction bases with no gene match: 9. Germline values: CDR1 LNHNV, CDR2 YYDKDF (reference sequence). CDR3 nucleotides: TGTGCCACCAGCGGTTACCAGGGGGACGATGAGCAGTTCTTC. Residues: CATSGYQGDDEQFF.

V usage is TRBV27 and J usage is TRBJ2-6; TRBD1 matches 7 bases. Per germline, CDR1 MNHEY and CDR2 SMNVEV (reference sequence). The CDR3 loop spans 19 amino acids. V trimming: 1 base; J trimming: 0 bases; junction bases outside the gene matches: 9. This CDR3 reads CASSLFSRGRASGANVLTF. The CDR3 bases are TGTGCCAGCAGTTTATTCAGTAGGGGGCGAGCCTCTGGGGCCAACGTCCTGACTTTC.

The rearrangement links TRBV18 to TRBJ1-1; no clear D gene. V was clipped by 3 bases and J by 0 bases, with 5 bases between them. The CDR3 is 13 residues long. The germline V gene has CDR1 KGHSH and CDR2 LQKENI. CDR3 in DNA: TGTGCCAGCTCACCCGAGTTGAACACTGAAGCTTTCTTT. Protein product: CASSPELNTEAFF.

J is TRBJ2-7 and V is TRBV27; TRBD2 agrees at 9 bases. The germline CDR1 and CDR2 sequences are MNHEY and SMNVEV (reference sequence). The junction had 18 bases not matched to a gene; V was cut back by 6 bases and J by 0 bases. The CDR3 has 19 amino acids. The CDR3 DNA reads TGTGCCAGCAGCCCCTCCGGGACACAAGGACTAGCGATCTCCTACGAGCAGTACTTC. This gives the protein CASSPSGTQGLAISYEQYF.

The chain is built from TRBV3-1 (or the pseudogene TRBV3-2) and TRBJ1-1, with 9 bases lining up with TRBD1. The CDR3 length is 15 residues. V shed 3 bases and J 5 bases; nucleotides not matched to a gene: 7. Germline V gene data show CDR1 as LGHDT and CDR2 as YNNKEL (reference sequence). The CDR3 DNA is TGTGCCAGCAGCCAGGCCGGGACAGGGAGGACTGAAGCTTTCTTT. As protein: CASSQAGTGRTEAFF.

The rearrangement links TRBV25-1 to TRBJ1-6; D is perhaps TRBD1 (5 bases). CDR1 is MGHDK, CDR2 SYGVNS, per germline. V lost 7 bases and J 8 bases, leaving 18 bases between the germline ends. The CDR3 is 15 residues long. The CDR3 bases are TGTGCCAGCAACCAGAATGGCAGGGAGGATTCACCCCTCCACTTT. It encodes CASNQNGREDSPLHF.

The chain couples TRBV7-2 to TRBJ1-6; 7 bases are shared with TRBD1. Germline assignment: CDR1 SGHTA and CDR2 FQGNSA. The CDR3 is 16 amino acids. V shed 4 bases, J shed 1 base, and the junction held 4 bases outside the gene matches. The CDR3 DNA sequence: TGTGCCAGCAGCTGGACAGGACGGTCCTATAATTCACCCCTCCACTTT. This translates into CASSWTGRSYNSPLHF.

V is TRBV11-3 and J is TRBJ2-1; TRBD1 is a possible D gene (6 bases). CDR1 is SGHNT and CDR2 is YENEEA in the germline V gene. Trimming stripped 1 base from V and 7 bases from J, with 20 bases between. The CDR3 consists of 17 residues. The CDR3: CASSLGGAGRGRNEQFF. CDR3 DNA sequence: TGTGCCAGCAGCTTAGGAGGCGCGGGCAGGGGACGGAATGAGCAGTTCTTC.

This rearrangement joins TRBV4-1 to TRBJ1-5; D remains ambiguous. The CDR3 extends over 15 amino acids. The germline gives CDR1 MGHRA, CDR2 YSYEKL. The V and J ends lost 0 bases and 9 bases respectively, with 15 bases between them. This chain's CDR3 is CASSQDSSPLGPQHF. The CDR3 DNA reads TGCGCCAGCAGCCAAGATAGCAGTCCCTTGGGGCCCCAGCATTTT.

The gene calls are TRBV7-6 and TRBJ1-5; D is undetermined. The CDR3 runs to 14 residues. The ends were cut back, 3 bases at V and 0 bases at J, with 6 bases in the middle. Germline CDR1 SGHVS, CDR2 FNYEAQ. The CDR3 nucleotides read TGTGCCAGCAGCTTCGGGGATAGCAATCAGCCCCAGCATTTT. Translating gives CASSFGDSNQPQHF.

This rearrangement joins TRBV21-1 to TRBJ2-1; TRBD1, as called in the table, went unchecked against the DNA. TRBV21-1 is designated a pseudogene. The CDR3 spans 17 residues. CDR3: CASSKNGTGDTYNEQFF. As DNA, the CDR3 is TGTGCCAGCAGCAAAAATGGGACAGGTGACACCTACAATGAGCAGTTCTTC.

The chain combines TRBV4-3 with TRBJ1-5, with D perhaps matching TRBD1 (5 bases). The germline gives CDR1 LGHNA, CDR2 YSLEER. This CDR3 contains 17 residues. Trimming pared 0 bases from V and 0 bases from J, leaving 12 bases between. For the CDR3, the DNA is TGCGCCAGCAGCCAAGAGTTGGGAGGGGATAGCAATCAGCCCCAGCATTTT. This codes for CASSQELGGDSNQPQHF.

The chain carries TRBV10-3 and TRBJ1-2; perhaps TRBD1 as D (5 bases). Germline V gives CDR1 ENHRY, CDR2 SYGVKD. V was trimmed by 3 bases and J by 5 bases, leaving 13 bases between them. This CDR3 spans 14 amino acids. The CDR3 loop reads CAISDSYPGYGYTF. CDR3 DNA sequence: TGTGCCATCAGTGACAGCTACCCAGGGTATGGCTACACCTTC.